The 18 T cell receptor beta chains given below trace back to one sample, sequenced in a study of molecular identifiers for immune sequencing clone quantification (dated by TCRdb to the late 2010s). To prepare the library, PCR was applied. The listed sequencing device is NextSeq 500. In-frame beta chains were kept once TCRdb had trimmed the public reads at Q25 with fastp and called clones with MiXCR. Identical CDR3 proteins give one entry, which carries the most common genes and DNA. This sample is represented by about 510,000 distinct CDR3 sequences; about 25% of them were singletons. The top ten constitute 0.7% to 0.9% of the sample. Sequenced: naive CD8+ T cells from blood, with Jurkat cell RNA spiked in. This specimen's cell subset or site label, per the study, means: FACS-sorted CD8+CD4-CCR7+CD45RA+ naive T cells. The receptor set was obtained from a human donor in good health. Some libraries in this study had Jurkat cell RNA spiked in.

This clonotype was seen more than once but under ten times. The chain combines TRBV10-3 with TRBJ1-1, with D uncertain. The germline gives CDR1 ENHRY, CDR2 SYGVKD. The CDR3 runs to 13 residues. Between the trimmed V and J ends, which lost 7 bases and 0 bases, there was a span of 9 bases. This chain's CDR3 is CAIMGVMNTEAFF. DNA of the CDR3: TGTGCCATCATGGGTGTGATGAACACTGAAGCTTTCTTT.

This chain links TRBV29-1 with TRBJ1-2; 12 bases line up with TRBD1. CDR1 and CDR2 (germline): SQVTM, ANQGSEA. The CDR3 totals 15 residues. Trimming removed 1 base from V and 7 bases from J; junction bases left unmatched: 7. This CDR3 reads CSVEVGGQGARGYTF. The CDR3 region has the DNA TGCAGCGTTGAAGTAGGGGGACAGGGGGCGCGTGGCTACACCTTC.

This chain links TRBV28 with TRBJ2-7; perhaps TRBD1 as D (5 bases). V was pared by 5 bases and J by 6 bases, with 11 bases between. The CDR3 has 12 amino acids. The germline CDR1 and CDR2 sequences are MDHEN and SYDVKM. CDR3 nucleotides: TGTGCCAGCAGTGTCACAGGCACCGAGCAGTACTTC. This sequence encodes CASSVTGTEQYF.

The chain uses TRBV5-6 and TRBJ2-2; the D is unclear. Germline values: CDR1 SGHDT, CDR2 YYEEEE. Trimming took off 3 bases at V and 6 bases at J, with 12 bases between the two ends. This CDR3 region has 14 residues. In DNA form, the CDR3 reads TGTGCCAGCAGCTCGATGAGTCTTTCCGGGGAGCTGTTTTTT. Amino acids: CASSSMSLSGELFF.

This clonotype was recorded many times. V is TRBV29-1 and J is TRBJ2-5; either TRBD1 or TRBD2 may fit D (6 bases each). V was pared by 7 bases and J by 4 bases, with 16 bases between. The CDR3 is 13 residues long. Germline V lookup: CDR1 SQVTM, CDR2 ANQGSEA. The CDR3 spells CSGTTGTVETQYF. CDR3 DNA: TGCAGCGGGACTACAGGGACGGTAGAGACCCAGTACTTC.

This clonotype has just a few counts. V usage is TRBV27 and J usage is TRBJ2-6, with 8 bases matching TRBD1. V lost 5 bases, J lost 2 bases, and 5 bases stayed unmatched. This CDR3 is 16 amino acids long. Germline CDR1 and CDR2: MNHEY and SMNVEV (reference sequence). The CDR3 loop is CASSATGVAGANVLTF. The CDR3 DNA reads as TGTGCCAGCAGTGCGACAGGGGTTGCTGGGGCCAACGTCCTGACTTTC.

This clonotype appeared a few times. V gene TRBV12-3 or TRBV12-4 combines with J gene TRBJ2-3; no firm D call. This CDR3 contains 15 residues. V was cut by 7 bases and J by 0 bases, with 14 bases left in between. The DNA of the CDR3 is TGTGCCAGCACCGTGGGTGTGGCGAGCACAGATACGCAGTATTTT. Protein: CASTVGVASTDTQYF.

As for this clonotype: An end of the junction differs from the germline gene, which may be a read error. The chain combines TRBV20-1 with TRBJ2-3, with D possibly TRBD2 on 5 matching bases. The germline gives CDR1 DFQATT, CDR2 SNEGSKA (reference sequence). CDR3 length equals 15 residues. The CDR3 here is CGAREEAKSTDTQYF. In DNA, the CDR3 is TGCGGTGCTAGAGAGGAGGCAAAGAGCACAGATACGCAGTATTTT.

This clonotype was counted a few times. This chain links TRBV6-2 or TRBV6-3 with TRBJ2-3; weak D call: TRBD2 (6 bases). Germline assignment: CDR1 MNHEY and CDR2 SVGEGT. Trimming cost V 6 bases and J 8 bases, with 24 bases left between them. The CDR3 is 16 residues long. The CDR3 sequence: CASSRLAGRLSTTQYF. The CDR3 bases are TGTGCCAGCAGCCGCCTTGCGGGAAGACTTTCAACTACGCAGTATTTT.

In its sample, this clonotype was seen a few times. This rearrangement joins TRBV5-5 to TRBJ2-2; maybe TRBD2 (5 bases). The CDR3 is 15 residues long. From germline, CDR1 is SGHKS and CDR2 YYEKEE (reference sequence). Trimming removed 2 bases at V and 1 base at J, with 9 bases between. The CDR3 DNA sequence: TGTGCCAGCAGCTTTTCACGGGGGAACACCGGGGAGCTGTTTTTT. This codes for CASSFSRGNTGELFF.

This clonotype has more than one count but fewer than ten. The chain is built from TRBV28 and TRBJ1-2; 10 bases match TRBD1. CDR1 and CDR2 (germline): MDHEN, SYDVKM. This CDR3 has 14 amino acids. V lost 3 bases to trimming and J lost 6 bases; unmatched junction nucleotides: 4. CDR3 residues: CASSLWDRGNGYTF. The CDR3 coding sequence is TGTGCCAGCAGTTTGTGGGACAGGGGTAATGGCTACACCTTC.

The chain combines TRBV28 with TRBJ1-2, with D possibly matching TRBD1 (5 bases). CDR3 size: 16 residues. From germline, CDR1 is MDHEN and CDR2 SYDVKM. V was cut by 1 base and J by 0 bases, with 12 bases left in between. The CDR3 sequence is CASSLFTGDTNYGYTF. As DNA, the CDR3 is TGTGCCAGCAGTTTATTCACAGGAGACACTAACTATGGCTACACCTTC.

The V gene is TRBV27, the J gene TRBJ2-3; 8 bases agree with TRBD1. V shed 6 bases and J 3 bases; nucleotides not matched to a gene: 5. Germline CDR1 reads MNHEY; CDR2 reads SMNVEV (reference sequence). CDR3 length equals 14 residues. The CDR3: CASSYQGATDTQYF. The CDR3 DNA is TGTGCCAGCAGCTACCAGGGGGCGACAGATACGCAGTATTTT.

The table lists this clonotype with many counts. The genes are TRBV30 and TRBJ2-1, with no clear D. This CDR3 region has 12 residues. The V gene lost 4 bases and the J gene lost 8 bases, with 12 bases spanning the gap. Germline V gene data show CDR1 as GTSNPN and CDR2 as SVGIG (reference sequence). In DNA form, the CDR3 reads TGTGCCTGGAACCTAATCGAGGATGAGCAGTTCTTC. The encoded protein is CAWNLIEDEQFF.

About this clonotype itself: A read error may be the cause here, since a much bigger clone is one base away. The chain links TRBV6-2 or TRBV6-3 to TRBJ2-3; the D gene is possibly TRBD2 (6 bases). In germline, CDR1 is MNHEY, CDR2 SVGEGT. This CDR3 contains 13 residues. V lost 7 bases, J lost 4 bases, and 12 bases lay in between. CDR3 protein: CASISEGPDTQYF. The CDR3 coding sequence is TGTGCCAGCATCTCGGAGGGCCCAGATACGCAGTATTTT.

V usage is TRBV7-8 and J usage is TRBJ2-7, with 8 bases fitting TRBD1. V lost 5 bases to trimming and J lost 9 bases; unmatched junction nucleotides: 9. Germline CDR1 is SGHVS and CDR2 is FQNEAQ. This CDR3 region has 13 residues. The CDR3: CASSHMDREVQYF. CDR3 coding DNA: TGTGCCAGCAGCCATATGGACAGGGAGGTGCAGTACTTC.

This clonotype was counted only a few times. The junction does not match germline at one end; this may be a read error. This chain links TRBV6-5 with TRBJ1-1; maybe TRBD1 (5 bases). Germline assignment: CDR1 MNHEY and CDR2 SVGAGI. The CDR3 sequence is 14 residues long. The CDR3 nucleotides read TGTGCCAGCAGTGACTCGACAGCGCTCACTGAAGCTTTCTTT. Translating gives CASSDSTALTEAFF.

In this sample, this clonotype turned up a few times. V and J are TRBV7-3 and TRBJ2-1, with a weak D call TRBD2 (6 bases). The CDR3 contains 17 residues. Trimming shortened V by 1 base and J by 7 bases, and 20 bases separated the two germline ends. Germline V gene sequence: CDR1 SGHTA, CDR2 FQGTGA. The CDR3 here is CASSLMPAGKDMNEQFF. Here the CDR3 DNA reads TGTGCCAGCAGCTTAATGCCCGCGGGGAAGGACATGAATGAGCAGTTCTTC.